Listed below are T cell receptor beta chains from one sample, sequenced in a study of T cell responses to AZD1222 COVID-19 vaccine. Sequencing used immunoSEQ multiplex PCR; TCRdb keeps in-frame clones, though not all of them. The repertoire consists of over 120,000 clones, with around 92% occurring once and the leading ten covering under 3.5%. The input for sequencing was peripheral blood, taken 28 days after the second AZD1222 dose. Receptors were obtained from an adult who received the AZD1222 COVID-19 vaccine. Each CDR3 is given without its conserved first and last residue. Each record gives: J gene, V gene, CDR3 protein.

J gene: TRBJ1-1; V gene: TRBV5-1; CDR3 protein: ASSSGTNTEAF
J gene: TRBJ2-5; V gene: TRBV28; CDR3 protein: ASSLAGVQETQY
J gene: TRBJ1-2; V gene: TRBV10-3; CDR3 protein: AISESVLDYGYT
J gene: TRBJ2-5; V gene: TRBV7-6; CDR3 protein: ASSLGLQETQY
J gene: TRBJ1-6; V gene: TRBV6-1; CDR3 protein: ASSEVDSSPYNSPLH
J gene: TRBJ2-7; V gene: TRBV5-4; CDR3 protein: ASSFPGLAGGPKGDEQY
J gene: TRBJ2-1; V gene: TRBV4-3; CDR3 protein: ASSQEALVKNEQF
J gene: TRBJ2-7; V gene: TRBV5-1; CDR3 protein: ASSSNRVSSYEQY
J gene: TRBJ1-5; V gene: TRBV25-1; CDR3 protein: ASSGQGKGQPQH
J gene: TRBJ1-1; V gene: TRBV3-1/TRBV3-2; CDR3 protein: ASSQDGGGGEAF
J gene: TRBJ2-3; V gene: TRBV29-1; CDR3 protein: SVEGANHGRAGTQY
J gene: TRBJ2-1; V gene: TRBV3-1/TRBV3-2; CDR3 protein: ASRDQSGRAYNEQF
J gene: TRBJ1-3; V gene: TRBV9; CDR3 protein: ASSDRGSFGNTIY
J gene: TRBJ2-7; V gene: TRBV18; CDR3 protein: ASSPYVVRGGGPYEQY
J gene: TRBJ2-7; V gene: TRBV5-1; CDR3 protein: ASSLWLEQDEQY
J gene: TRBJ2-1; V gene: TRBV7-2; CDR3 protein: ASSLELATYNEQF
J gene: TRBJ2-1; V gene: TRBV7-5; CDR3 protein: AKPPGYRL
J gene: TRBJ1-4; V gene: TRBV6-5; CDR3 protein: ASSYSQLNEKLF
J gene: TRBJ2-7; V gene: TRBV7-2; CDR3 protein: ASSFAGTGPYEQY
J gene: TRBJ2-1; V gene: TRBV24-1; CDR3 protein: ATSAWSSYNEQF
J gene: TRBJ1-5; V gene: TRBV6-2/TRBV6-3; CDR3 protein: ASSHQGDQPQH
J gene: TRBJ2-7; V gene: TRBV29-1; CDR3 protein: SVRPRRYEQY
J gene: TRBJ2-7; V gene: TRBV9; CDR3 protein: ASSVQGAHEQY
J gene: TRBJ1-1; V gene: TRBV27; CDR3 protein: ASSSREQGYTEAF
J gene: TRBJ1-1; V gene: TRBV11-1; CDR3 protein: ASSLWGEAEAF
J gene: TRBJ2-1; V gene: TRBV4-1; CDR3 protein: ASTGQTYNEQF
J gene: TRBJ2-2; V gene: TRBV5-4; CDR3 protein: ASSYPGTGISGELF
J gene: TRBJ1-1; V gene: TRBV9; CDR3 protein: ASSPDRVSSAF
J gene: TRBJ2-7; V gene: TRBV3-1/TRBV3-2; CDR3 protein: ASSQRPKQPYENEQY
J gene: TRBJ2-3; V gene: TRBV2; CDR3 protein: ASSASLGRGSTDTQY
J gene: TRBJ1-2; V gene: TRBV27; CDR3 protein: ASSLSEWGGYT
J gene: TRBJ2-1; V gene: TRBV29-1; CDR3 protein: SVGAGGLLSYNEQF
J gene: TRBJ2-2; V gene: TRBV19; CDR3 protein: ASSTPGANTGELF
J gene: TRBJ1-2; V gene: TRBV28; CDR3 protein: ASSFSDRPNYGYT
J gene: TRBJ2-1; V gene: TRBV28; CDR3 protein: ASSLAGYNEQF
J gene: TRBJ1-3; V gene: TRBV5-1; CDR3 protein: ASSFGQGSGNTIY
J gene: TRBJ2-3; V gene: TRBV11-3; CDR3 protein: ASSPPGADTQY
J gene: TRBJ2-7; V gene: TRBV20-1; CDR3 protein: SASLGSYEQY
J gene: TRBJ2-1; V gene: TRBV18; CDR3 protein: ASSLGTSGQNEQF
J gene: TRBJ1-5; V gene: TRBV28; CDR3 protein: ASSPPTGGYQPQH
J gene: TRBJ1-6; V gene: TRBV4-3; CDR3 protein: ASSLQPVEVLHNSPLH
J gene: TRBJ2-7; V gene: TRBV6-6; CDR3 protein: ASSWDSSSYEQY
J gene: TRBJ1-5; V gene: TRBV28; CDR3 protein: ASSTGQNSNQPQH
J gene: TRBJ1-6; V gene: TRBV28; CDR3 protein: ASSLGVELPLH
J gene: TRBJ1-5; V gene: TRBV7-2; CDR3 protein: ASSLVDNPQPQH
J gene: TRBJ2-7; V gene: TRBV14; CDR3 protein: ASSQVAGFGEQY
J gene: TRBJ2-3; V gene: TRBV19; CDR3 protein: ASSIAGTSGSPTDTQY
J gene: TRBJ2-1; V gene: TRBV10-3; CDR3 protein: AISLAGGVDEQF
J gene: TRBJ1-6; V gene: TRBV5-1; CDR3 protein: ASSLVSVNSPLH
J gene: TRBJ2-7; V gene: TRBV27; CDR3 protein: ASRTRTSMTFYEQY
J gene: TRBJ1-2; V gene: TRBV28; CDR3 protein: ASSDRGMLSNGYT
J gene: TRBJ1-1; V gene: TRBV7-9; CDR3 protein: ASGDRGGTEAF
J gene: TRBJ1-5; V gene: TRBV6-1; CDR3 protein: ASSEAGTAYSNQPQH
J gene: TRBJ2-7; V gene: TRBV7-2; CDR3 protein: ASSLESHYEQY
J gene: TRBJ1-6; V gene: TRBV18; CDR3 protein: ASSPGHSYNSPLH
J gene: TRBJ2-5; V gene: TRBV18; CDR3 protein: ASSPGTETQY
J gene: TRBJ2-7; V gene: TRBV28; CDR3 protein: ASSLSGSREQY